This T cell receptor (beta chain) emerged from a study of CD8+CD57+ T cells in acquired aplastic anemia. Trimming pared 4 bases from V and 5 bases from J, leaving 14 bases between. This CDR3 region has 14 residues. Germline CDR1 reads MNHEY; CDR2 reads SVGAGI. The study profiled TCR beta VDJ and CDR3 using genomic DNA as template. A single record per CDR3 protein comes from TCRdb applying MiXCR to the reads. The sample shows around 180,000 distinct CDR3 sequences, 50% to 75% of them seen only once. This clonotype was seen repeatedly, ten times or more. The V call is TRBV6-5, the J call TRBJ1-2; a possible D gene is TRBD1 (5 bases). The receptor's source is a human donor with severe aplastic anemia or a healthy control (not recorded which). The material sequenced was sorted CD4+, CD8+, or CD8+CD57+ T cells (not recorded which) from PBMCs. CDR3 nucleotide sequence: TGTGCCAGCAGTTTATCTCAGGGAGGATATGGCTACACCTTC. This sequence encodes CASSLSQGGYGYTF.